The 9 T cell receptor beta chains in this list originate from one sample, sequenced in a study of patients and donors after allogeneic stem cell transplantation. TCRdb fed the RT-PCR reads into MiXCR, producing one record per CDR3 protein. Here the sample spans about 24,000 distinct CDR3 sequences, 42% being singletons. The source material was blood, either unsorted or a sorted T cell fraction (not recorded which). These receptors were obtained from a human donor who was either an allogeneic HSCT recipient or a stem cell or donor lymphocyte infusion donor (not recorded which). It is not recorded whose cells these are; they may come from a transplant donor.

The gene calls are TRBV20-1 and TRBJ2-1, with TRBD2 matching 7 bases. V gave up 0 bases and J gave up 0 bases; unmatched junction bases: 11. This CDR3 has 18 residues. Germline V gives CDR1 DFQATT, CDR2 SNEGSKA (reference sequence). The CDR3 here is CSARDPSGSISSYNEQFF. As DNA, the CDR3 is TGCAGTGCTAGAGATCCTAGCGGTTCCATAAGCTCCTACAATGAGCAGTTCTTC.

This clonotype was recorded only once. The chain is built from TRBV5-1 and TRBJ2-2; 8 bases are shared with TRBD1. Germline V CDR1 and CDR2: SGHRS, YFSETQ. The V segment lost 0 bases and the J segment 4 bases; nucleotides outside the gene matches: 5. The CDR3 length is 16 residues. The CDR3 region is CASSLGRGPVTGELFF. DNA of the CDR3: TGCGCCAGCAGCTTGGGCAGGGGGCCCGTCACCGGGGAGCTGTTTTTT.

The table lists this clonotype with a few counts. The CDR3 loop is CASSDESSTEAFF. CDR3 in DNA: TGTGCCAGCAGTGATGAGTCCAGTACTGAAGCTTTCTTT. The V gene is TRBV2, the J gene TRBJ1-1; D unresolved. Germline loops: CDR1 SNHLY, CDR2 FYNNEI. Trimming removed 3 bases from V and 5 bases from J, with 10 bases in between. The CDR3 contains 13 residues.

The chain links TRBV5-4 to TRBJ2-7, with D possibly TRBD1 on 5 matching bases. Trimming stripped 0 bases from V and 0 bases from J, with 10 bases between. This CDR3 has 15 amino acids. The germline CDR1 and CDR2 sequences are SGHNT and YYREEE (reference sequence). This chain's CDR3 is CASSLGQGHSYEQYF. The CDR3 DNA reads as TGTGCCAGCAGCTTGGGGCAGGGCCACTCCTACGAGCAGTACTTC.

This clonotype was picked up a small number of times. The chain is built from TRBV7-9 and TRBJ1-5; no clear D. The CDR3 contains 14 residues. V dropped 4 bases and J dropped 6 bases, with 13 bases sitting between them. CDR1 is SEHNR, CDR2 FQNEAQ, per germline (reference sequence). The CDR3 is CASSSSPGVQPQHF. The CDR3 bases are TGTGCCAGCAGCTCGTCTCCCGGGGTTCAGCCCCAGCATTTT.

In this sample, this clonotype turned up a few times. The chain is built from TRBV6-6 and TRBJ2-1; TRBD2 matches 8 bases. V dropped 6 bases and J dropped 4; count of bases not matched to a gene: 5. Germline assignment: CDR1 MNHNY and CDR2 SVGAGI (reference sequence). The CDR3 covers 14 residues. In nucleotides, the CDR3 is TGTGCCAGCAGCGGGGGGGCCGGGTACAATGAGCAGTTCTTC. Its protein product is CASSGGAGYNEQFF.

This chain uses TRBV10-3 with TRBJ2-7; 11 bases align to TRBD1. Per the germline V gene, CDR1 is ENHRY and CDR2 is SYGVKD. Unmatched junction bases numbered 4, after V lost 5 bases and J lost 4 bases. The CDR3 sequence is 14 residues long. For the CDR3, the DNA is TGTGCCATCAGTTGGACAGGGGGCATATACGAGCAGTACTTC. Residues: CAISWTGGIYEQYF.

This clonotype was observed a few times. The rearrangement joins TRBV11-2 to TRBJ1-1, with TRBD1 matching over 8 bases. The J segment lost 5 bases and the V segment lost 5 bases, leaving 4 bases of the junction unmatched. CDR1 is SGHAT and CDR2 is FQNNGV in the germline V gene. This CDR3 is built from 13 residues. The CDR3, as DNA: TGTGCCAGCAGCCTCCGACAGGGGACTGAAGCTTTCTTT. It specifies CASSLRQGTEAFF.

The V call is TRBV15, the J call TRBJ1-2, with D uncertain. The ends were cut back, 4 bases at V and 4 bases at J, with 13 bases in the middle. CDR1 LNHNV and CDR2 YYDKDF come from the germline V gene (reference sequence). There are 14 residues in the CDR3. The DNA of the CDR3 is TGTGCCACCAGCATCTTTGGACGGTCCTATGGCTACACCTTC. It specifies CATSIFGRSYGYTF.